The source of this TCR beta chain is a study of blood T cell repertoires in COVID-19. The CDR3 covers 16 residues. Trimming took 5 bases from V and 5 from J; bases not matched to a gene: 11. Per germline, CDR1 SGHAT and CDR2 FQNNGV. The assay was immunoSEQ multiplex PCR, and TCRdb's table has in-frame clones only and misses some. This sample has under 250,000 clones; 85% occur once, and the top ten carry 5% to 8%. The source of this sequence is an older woman with active or convalescent COVID-19. V usage is TRBV11-2 and J usage is TRBJ2-5, with 10 bases matching TRBD1. The specimen sequenced was peripheral blood. CDR3 amino acids: CASSPSTGTGVETQYF. CDR3 sequence (DNA): TGTGCCAGCAGCCCATCTACCGGGACAGGGGTGGAGACCCAGTACTTC. Full variable domain (outside the CDR3, taken from reference TRBV11-2 and TRBJ2-5): EAGVAQSPRYKIIEKRQSVAFWCNPISGHATLYWYQQILGQGPKLLIQFQNNGVVDDSQLPKDRFSAERLKGVDSTLKIQPAKLEDSAVYLCASSPSTGTGVETQYFGPGTRLLVL.